The clone carrying this T cell receptor (beta chain) was counted ten times or more. These data come from a study of blood T cell repertoires in COVID-19. Across the whole study: The United States, Italy and Spain were the sources of the acute and convalescent COVID-19 samples.

In the original processing: Reference gene primer amplification gave estimated nucleated cell counts. The protocol was immunoSEQ multiplex PCR, while the TCRdb copy is restricted to in-frame clones and leaves out a portion. The V and J calls and clone size come from that table; D and trimming were worked out from the DNA. The profile covers about 210,000 clones, with about four fifths appearing a single time and roughly 2.5% taken by the ten largest. CDR1 is GTSNPN, CDR2 SVGIG, per germline (reference sequence). The CDR3 runs 14 residues. Trimming stripped 3 bases from V and 2 bases from J, with 11 bases between.

The sequenced sample consisted of peripheral blood. The receptor was isolated from a woman between 40 and 50 years old with active or convalescent COVID-19. The rearrangement joins TRBV30 to TRBJ1-3, with D perhaps matching TRBD1 (6 bases). The CDR3 nucleotides read TGTGCCTGGAGAAAAGGGGGTGCTGGAAACACCATATATTTT. Encoded protein: CAWRKGGAGNTIYF.